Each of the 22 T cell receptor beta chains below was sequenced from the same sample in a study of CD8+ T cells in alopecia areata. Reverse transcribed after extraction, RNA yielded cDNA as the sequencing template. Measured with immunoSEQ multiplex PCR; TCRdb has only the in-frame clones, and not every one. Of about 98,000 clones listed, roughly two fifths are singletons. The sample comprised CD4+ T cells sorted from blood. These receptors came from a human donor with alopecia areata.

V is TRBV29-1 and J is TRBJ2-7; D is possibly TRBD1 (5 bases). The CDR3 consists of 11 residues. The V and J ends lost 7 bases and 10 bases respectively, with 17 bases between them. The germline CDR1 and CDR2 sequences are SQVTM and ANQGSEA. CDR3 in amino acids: CSARIMGRQYF. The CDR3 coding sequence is TGCAGCGCCCGAATCATGGGGCGACAGTACTTC.

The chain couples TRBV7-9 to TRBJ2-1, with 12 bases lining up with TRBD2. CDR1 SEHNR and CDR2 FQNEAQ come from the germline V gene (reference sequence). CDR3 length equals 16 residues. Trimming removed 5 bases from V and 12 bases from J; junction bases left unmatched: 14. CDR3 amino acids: CASSTASRLAGDGQFF. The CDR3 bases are TGTGCCAGCAGCACAGCCTCTCGACTAGCGGGAGACGGGCAGTTCTTC.

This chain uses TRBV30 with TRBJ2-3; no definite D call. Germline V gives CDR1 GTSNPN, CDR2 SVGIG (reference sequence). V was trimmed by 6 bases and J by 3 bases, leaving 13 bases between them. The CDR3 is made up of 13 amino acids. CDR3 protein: CACMASRTDTQYF. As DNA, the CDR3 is TGTGCCTGTATGGCTTCCCGGACAGATACGCAGTATTTT.

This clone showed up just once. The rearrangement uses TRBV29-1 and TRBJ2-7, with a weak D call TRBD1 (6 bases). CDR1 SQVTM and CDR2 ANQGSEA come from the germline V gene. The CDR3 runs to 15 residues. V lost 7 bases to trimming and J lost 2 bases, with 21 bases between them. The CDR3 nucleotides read TGCAGCGGGTCCGGGACCGCAAAGGGGGCCTACGAGCAGTACTTC. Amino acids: CSGSGTAKGAYEQYF.

CDR3 DNA: TGTGCCAGCAGCTCGTTGACTGACGTGAACACTGAAGCTTTCTTT. Translation gives CASSSLTDVNTEAFF. The J gene is TRBJ1-1, the V gene TRBV7-2; no firm D call. The CDR3 runs 15 residues. The germline V gene has CDR1 SGHTA and CDR2 FQGNSA. V was trimmed by 4 bases and J by 0 bases, leaving 12 bases between them.

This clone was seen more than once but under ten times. The CDR3: CASETGGSTDTQYF. The DNA of the CDR3 is TGTGCCAGCGAGACGGGAGGTAGCACAGATACGCAGTATTTT. The chain employs TRBV28 and TRBJ2-3, with 7 bases lining up with TRBD2. V dropped 8 bases and J dropped 0; count of bases not matched to a gene: 5. CDR3 length: 14 residues. Per the germline V gene, CDR1 is MDHEN and CDR2 is SYDVKM.

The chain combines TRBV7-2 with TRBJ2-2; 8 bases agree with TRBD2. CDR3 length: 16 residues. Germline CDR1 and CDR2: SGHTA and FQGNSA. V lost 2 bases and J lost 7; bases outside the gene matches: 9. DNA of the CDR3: TGTGCCAGCAGCTTACATCCAGCGGGAGTAGACGGGGAGCTGTTTTTT. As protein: CASSLHPAGVDGELFF.

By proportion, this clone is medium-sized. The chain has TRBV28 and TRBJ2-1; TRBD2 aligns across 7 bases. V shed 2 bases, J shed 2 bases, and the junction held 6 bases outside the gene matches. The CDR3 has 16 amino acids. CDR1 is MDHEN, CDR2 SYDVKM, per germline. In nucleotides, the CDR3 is TGTGCCAGCAGTTTAGTTGGAGGGACTACCTACAATGAGCAGTTCTTC. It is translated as CASSLVGGTTYNEQFF.

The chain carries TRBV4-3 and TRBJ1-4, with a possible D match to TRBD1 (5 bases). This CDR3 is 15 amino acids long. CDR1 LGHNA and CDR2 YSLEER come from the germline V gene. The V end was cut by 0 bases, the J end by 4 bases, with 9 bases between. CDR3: CASSQDGTVNEKLFF. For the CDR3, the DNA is TGCGCCAGCAGCCAAGATGGGACGGTTAATGAAAAACTGTTTTTT.

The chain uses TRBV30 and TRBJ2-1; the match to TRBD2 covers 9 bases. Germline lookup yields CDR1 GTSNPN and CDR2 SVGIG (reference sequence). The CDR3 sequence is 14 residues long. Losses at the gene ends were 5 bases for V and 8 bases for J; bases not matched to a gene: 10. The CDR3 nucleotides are TGTGCCTGGGGGCGGGAGGGCCGACGCCATGAGCAGTTCTTC. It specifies CAWGREGRRHEQFF.

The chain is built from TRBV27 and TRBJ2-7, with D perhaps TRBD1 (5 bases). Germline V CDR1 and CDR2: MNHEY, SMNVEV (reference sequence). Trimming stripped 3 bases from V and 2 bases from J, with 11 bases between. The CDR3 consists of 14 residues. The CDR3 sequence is CASSFFDRPYEQYF. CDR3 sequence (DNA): TGTGCCAGCAGTTTTTTCGACAGACCCTACGAGCAGTACTTC.

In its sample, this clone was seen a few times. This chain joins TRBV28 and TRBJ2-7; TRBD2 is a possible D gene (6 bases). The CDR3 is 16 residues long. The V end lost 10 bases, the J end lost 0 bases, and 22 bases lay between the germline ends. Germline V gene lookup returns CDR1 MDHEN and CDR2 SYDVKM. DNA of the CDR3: TGTGCCACCCGTTCTGGCGGGATCCAAAGCTCCTACGAGCAGTACTTC. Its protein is CATRSGGIQSSYEQYF.

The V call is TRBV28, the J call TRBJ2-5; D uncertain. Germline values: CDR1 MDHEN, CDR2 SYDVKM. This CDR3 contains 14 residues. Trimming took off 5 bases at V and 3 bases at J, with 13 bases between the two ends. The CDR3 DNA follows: TGTGCCAGCAGTCCCATGGGCCCAAAAGAGACCCAGTACTTC. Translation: CASSPMGPKETQYF.

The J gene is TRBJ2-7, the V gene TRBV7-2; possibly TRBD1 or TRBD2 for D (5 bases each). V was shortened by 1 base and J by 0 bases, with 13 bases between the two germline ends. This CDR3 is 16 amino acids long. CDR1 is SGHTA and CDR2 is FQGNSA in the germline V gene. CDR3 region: CASSLVSGSASYEQYF. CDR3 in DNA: TGTGCCAGCAGCTTAGTTTCAGGGAGCGCCTCCTACGAGCAGTACTTC.

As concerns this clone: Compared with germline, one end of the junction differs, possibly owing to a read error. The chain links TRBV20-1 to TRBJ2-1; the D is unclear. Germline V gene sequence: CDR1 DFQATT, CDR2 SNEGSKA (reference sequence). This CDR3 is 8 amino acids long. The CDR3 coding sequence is TGCAGTGTTCGCCCTTCCATCTTC. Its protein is CSVRPSIF.

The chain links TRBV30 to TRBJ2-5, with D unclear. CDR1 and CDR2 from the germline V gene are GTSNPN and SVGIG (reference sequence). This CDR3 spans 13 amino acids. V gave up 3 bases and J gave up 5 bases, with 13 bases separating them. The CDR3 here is CAWRGKAPETQYF. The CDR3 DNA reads TGTGCCTGGAGGGGTAAAGCCCCGGAGACCCAGTACTTC. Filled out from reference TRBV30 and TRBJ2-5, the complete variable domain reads SQTIHQWPATLVQPVGSPLSLECTVEGTSNPNLYWYRQAAGRGLQLLFYSVGIGQISSEVPQNLSASRPQDRQFILSSKKLLLSDSGFYLCAWRGKAPETQYFGPGTRLLVL.

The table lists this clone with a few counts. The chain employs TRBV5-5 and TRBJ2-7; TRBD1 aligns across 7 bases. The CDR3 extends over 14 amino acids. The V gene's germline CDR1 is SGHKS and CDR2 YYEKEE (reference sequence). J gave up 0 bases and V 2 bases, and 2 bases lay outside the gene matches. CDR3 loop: CASSLGTASYEQYF. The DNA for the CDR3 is TGTGCCAGCAGCTTAGGGACAGCCTCCTACGAGCAGTACTTC. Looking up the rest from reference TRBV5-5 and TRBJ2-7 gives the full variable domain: DAGVTQSPTHLIKTRGQQVTLRCSPISGHKSVSWYQQVLGQGPQFIFQYYEKEERGRGNFPDRFSARQFPNYSSELNVNALLLGDSALYLCASSLGTASYEQYFGPGTRLTVT.

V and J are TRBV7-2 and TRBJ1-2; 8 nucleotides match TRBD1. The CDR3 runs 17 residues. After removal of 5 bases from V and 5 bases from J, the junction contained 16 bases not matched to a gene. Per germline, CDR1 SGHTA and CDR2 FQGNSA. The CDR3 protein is CASSPKSQGAGRYGYTF. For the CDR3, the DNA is TGTGCCAGCAGCCCGAAAAGTCAGGGGGCAGGGAGATATGGCTACACCTTC.

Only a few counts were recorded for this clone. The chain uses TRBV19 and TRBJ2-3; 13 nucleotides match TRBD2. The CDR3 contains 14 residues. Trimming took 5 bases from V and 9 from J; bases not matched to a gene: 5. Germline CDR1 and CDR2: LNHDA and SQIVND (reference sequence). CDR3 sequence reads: CASSLTSGRATQYF. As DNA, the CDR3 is TGTGCCAGTAGTTTAACTAGCGGGAGGGCCACGCAGTATTTT. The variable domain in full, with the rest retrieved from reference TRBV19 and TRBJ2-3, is DGGITQSPKYLFRKEGQNVTLSCEQNLNHDAMYWYRQDPGQGLRLIYYSQIVNDFQKGDIAEGYSVSREKKESFPLTVTSAQKNPTAFYLCASSLTSGRATQYFGPGTRLTVL.

DNA for the CDR3: TGTGCCTGGAGCGCGTTGGATCGCACCGGGGAGCTGTTTTTT. It yields the protein CAWSALDRTGELFF. The V call is TRBV30, the J call TRBJ2-2; no firm D call. CDR1 is GTSNPN and CDR2 is SVGIG in the germline V gene (reference sequence). The CDR3 is made up of 14 amino acids. V was shortened by 3 bases and J by 4 bases, with 12 bases between the two germline ends.

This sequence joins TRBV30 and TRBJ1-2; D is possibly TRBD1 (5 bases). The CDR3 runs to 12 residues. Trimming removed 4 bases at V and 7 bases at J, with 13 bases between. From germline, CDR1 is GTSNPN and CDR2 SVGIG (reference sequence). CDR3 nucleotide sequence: TGTGCCTGGATTCAGTGGGGCCCTGGCTACACCTTC. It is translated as CAWIQWGPGYTF.

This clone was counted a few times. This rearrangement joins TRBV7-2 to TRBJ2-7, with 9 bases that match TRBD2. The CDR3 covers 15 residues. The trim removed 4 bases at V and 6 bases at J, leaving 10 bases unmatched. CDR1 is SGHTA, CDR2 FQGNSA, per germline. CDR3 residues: CASSSIAGDSPEQYF. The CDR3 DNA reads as TGTGCCAGCAGCTCGATAGCGGGAGATAGTCCCGAGCAGTACTTC.